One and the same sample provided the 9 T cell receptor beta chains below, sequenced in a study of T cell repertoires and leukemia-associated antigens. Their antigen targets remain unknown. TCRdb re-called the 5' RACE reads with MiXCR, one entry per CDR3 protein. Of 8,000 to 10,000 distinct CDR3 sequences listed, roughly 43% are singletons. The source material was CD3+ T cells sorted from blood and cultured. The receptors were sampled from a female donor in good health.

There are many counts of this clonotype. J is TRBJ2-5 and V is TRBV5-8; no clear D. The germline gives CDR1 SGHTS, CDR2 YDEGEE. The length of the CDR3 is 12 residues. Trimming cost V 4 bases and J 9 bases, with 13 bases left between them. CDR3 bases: TGTGCCAGCAGCCGTGCCCCTGGGGCCCAGTACTTC. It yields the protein CASSRAPGAQYF.

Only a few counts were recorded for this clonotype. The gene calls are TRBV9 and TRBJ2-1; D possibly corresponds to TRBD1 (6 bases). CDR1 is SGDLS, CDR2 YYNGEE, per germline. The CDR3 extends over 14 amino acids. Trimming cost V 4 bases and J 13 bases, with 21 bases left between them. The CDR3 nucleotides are TGTGCCAGCAGCCCCACCCCCGGACAGCAGTCCCAGTTCTTC. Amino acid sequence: CASSPTPGQQSQFF.

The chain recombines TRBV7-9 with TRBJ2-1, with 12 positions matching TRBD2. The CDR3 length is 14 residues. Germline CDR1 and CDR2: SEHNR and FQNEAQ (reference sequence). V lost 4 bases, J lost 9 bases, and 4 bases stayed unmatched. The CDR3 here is CASSSTSGSGEQFF. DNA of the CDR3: TGTGCCAGCAGCTCGACTAGCGGGAGCGGTGAGCAGTTCTTC.

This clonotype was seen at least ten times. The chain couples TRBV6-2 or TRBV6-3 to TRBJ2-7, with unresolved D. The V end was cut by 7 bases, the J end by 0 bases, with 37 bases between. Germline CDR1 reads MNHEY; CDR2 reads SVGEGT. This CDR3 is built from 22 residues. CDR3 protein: CASTSISFVPRTVRLDSYEQYF. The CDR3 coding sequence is TGTGCCAGCACCTCTATTTCGTTTGTTCCCCGGACGGTGAGATTGGACTCCTACGAGCAGTACTTC.

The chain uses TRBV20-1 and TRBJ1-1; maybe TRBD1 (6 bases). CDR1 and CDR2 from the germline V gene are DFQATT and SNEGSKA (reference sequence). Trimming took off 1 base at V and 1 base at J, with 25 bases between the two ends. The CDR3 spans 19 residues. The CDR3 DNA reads TGCAGTGCTAGAGTCGGTGGGAATTACAGGGTACGGGGGAACACTGAAGCTTTCTTT. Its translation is CSARVGGNYRVRGNTEAFF.

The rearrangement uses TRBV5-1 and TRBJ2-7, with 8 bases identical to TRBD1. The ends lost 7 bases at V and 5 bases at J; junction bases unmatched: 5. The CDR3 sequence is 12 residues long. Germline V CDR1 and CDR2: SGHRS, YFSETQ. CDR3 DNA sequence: TGCGCCAGCTGGAAACAGGGGGACGAGCAGTACTTC. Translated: CASWKQGDEQYF.

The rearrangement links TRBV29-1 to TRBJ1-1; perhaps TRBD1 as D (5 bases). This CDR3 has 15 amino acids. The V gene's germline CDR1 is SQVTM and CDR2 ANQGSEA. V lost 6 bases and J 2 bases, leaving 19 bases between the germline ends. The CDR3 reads CSVNSGGRGNTEAFF. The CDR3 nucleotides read TGCAGCGTGAATAGTGGGGGTCGGGGCAACACTGAAGCTTTCTTT.

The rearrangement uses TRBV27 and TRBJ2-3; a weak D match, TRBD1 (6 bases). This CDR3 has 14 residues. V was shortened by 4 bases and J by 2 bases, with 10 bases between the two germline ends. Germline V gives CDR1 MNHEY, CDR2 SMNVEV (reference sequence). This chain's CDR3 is CASSSTGYTDTQYF. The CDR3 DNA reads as TGTGCCAGCAGTTCGACAGGATACACAGATACGCAGTATTTT.

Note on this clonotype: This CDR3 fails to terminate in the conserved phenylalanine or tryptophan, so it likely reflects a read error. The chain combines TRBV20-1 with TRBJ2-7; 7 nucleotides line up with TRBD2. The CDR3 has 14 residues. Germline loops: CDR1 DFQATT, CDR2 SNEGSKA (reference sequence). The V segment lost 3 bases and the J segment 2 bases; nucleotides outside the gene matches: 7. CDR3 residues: CSARSGGRAYEQYY. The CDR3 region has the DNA TGCAGTGCTAGGTCGGGAGGCCGCGCCTACGAGCAGTACTAC.